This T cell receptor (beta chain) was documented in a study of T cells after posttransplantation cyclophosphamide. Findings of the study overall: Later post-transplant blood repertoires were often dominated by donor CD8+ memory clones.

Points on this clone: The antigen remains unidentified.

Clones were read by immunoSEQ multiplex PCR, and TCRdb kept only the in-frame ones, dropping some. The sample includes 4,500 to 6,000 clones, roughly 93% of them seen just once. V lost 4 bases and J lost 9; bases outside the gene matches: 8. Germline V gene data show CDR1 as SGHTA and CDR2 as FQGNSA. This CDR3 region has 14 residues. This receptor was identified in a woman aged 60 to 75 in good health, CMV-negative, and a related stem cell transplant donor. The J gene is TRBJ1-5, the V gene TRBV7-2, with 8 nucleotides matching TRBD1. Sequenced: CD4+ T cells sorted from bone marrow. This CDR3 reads CASSYGTGSGPQHF. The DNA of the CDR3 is TGTGCCAGCAGCTATGGGACAGGAAGTGGGCCCCAGCATTTT.